Included here is one TCR beta chain sequence, with context. The entry originates in a study of cytomegalovirus exposure and HLA in healthy donors. V gave up 4 bases and J gave up 8 bases; unmatched junction bases: 3. Per the germline V gene, CDR1 is SGHVS and CDR2 is FNYEAQ. The CDR3 is 12 residues long. 13 Jbeta primers and 60 Vbeta primers were used for the PCR. Profiled with immunoSEQ multiplex PCR; TCRdb holds only in-frame clones, not every one. The sample totals tens of thousands of clones. The V and J genes are TRBV7-6 and TRBJ1-2; TRBD1 matches at 8 bases. This clonotype was obtained from a man between 25 and 39 years old in good health and CMV-seronegative. The specimen sequenced was PBMCs. The CDR3 protein is CASSSDRVGYTF. Here the CDR3 DNA reads TGTGCCAGCAGCTCGGACAGGGTCGGCTACACCTTC.